This TCR beta chain was captured in a study of a mutant IDH1 vaccine in newly diagnosed glioma. Study information: In weeks 1, 3, 5, 7, 11, 15, 19 and 23, patients were vaccinated.

This CDR3 comprises 12 residues. The germline V gene encodes CDR1 LGHNA and CDR2 YNFKEQ. V lost 2 bases to trimming and J lost 9 bases, with 5 bases between them. Noted time point: week 5, during vaccination. Vaccinated patients received 300 ug of mutant IDH1 20-mer peptide per dose, with topical imiquimod. Patients carried new grade 3 or 4 IDH1-mutant astrocytomas lacking nuclear ATRX. On this clone itself: Its antigen is still unknown.

Method: immunoSEQ multiplex PCR; TCRdb's copy keeps in-frame clones and lacks some. The repertoire includes some 27,000 clones, around 79% of them detected once, and roughly a tenth sits in the top ten. The source of this sequence is a man aged 35-49 years with glioma. V and J are TRBV4-2 and TRBJ1-6; no clear D. Sequences were derived from PBMCs, sampled from a glioma patient whose treatment included an IDH1 peptide vaccine. The CDR3 loop is CASSQIGSPLHF. DNA for the CDR3: TGTGCCAGCAGCCAAATAGGTTCACCCCTCCACTTT.